The 9 T cell receptor beta chains presented below share a single source sample, sequenced in a study of blood T cell repertoires in COVID-19. Measured with immunoSEQ multiplex PCR; TCRdb has only the in-frame clones, and not every one. Here the sample spans a few hundred thousand clones, under 90% being singletons. The sample consisted of PBMCs or T cells enriched from blood (not recorded which). All receptors derive from a woman aged 18-30 years who had recovered from COVID-19.

V and J are TRBV3-1 (or the pseudogene TRBV3-2) and TRBJ2-2; 8 nucleotides align to TRBD2. The length of the CDR3 is 19 residues. Trimming took 4 bases from V and 4 from J; bases not matched to a gene: 17. Germline V gene sequence: CDR1 LGHDT, CDR2 YNNKEL (reference sequence). In DNA form, the CDR3 reads TGTGCCAGCAGCCCCAGCCAGAAAGCGGGAGAGTGGGGCACCGGGGAGCTGTTTTTT. Translated: CASSPSQKAGEWGTGELFF.

The chain joins TRBV10-2 to TRBJ2-7, with 11 bases matching TRBD2. This CDR3 is built from 14 residues. Germline CDR1 is WSHSY and CDR2 is SAAADI. Trimming took 4 bases from V and 3 from J; bases not matched to a gene: 2. As DNA, the CDR3 is TGCGCCAGCAGTGGCGGGACTAGCGGCTACGAGCAGTACTTC. Residues: CASSGGTSGYEQYF.

The genes are TRBV7-2 and TRBJ2-7; D remains ambiguous. This CDR3 is 13 amino acids long. V was clipped by 6 bases and J by 3 bases, with 12 bases between them. CDR1 is SGHTA and CDR2 is FQGNSA in the germline V gene. In DNA form, the CDR3 reads TGTGCCAGCAGTTTGGGCCTTCTCTACGAGCAGTACTTC. Its translation is CASSLGLLYEQYF.

The chain is built from TRBV30 and TRBJ2-3; TRBD2 might be the D (6 bases). With 5 bases removed from V and 1 base from J, the gap between germline ends came to 13 bases. From germline, CDR1 is GTSNPN and CDR2 SVGIG (reference sequence). This CDR3 region has 14 residues. Here the CDR3 reads CAWGRMLGTDTQYF. CDR3 coding DNA: TGTGCCTGGGGGAGGATGTTAGGCACAGATACGCAGTATTTT.

This chain links TRBV28 with TRBJ1-6, with a weak D call TRBD1 (6 bases). CDR1 is MDHEN and CDR2 is SYDVKM in the germline V gene. V shed 3 bases and J shed 4 bases, with 22 bases lying between them. The CDR3 contains 19 residues. CDR3 sequence: CASSFYSIIRTDYNSPLHF. CDR3 DNA sequence: TGTGCCAGCAGTTTTTATTCAATTATTCGGACAGATTATAATTCACCCCTCCACTTT.

The chain employs TRBV15 and TRBJ1-2; 7 bases line up with TRBD1. The trim removed 1 base at V and 8 bases at J, leaving 7 bases unmatched. CDR1 is LNHNV and CDR2 is YYDKDF in the germline V gene (reference sequence). The CDR3 is 14 residues long. The CDR3 nucleotides read TGTGCCACCAGCAGAGTGGACAGGCCGCAGGGCTACACCTTC. As protein: CATSRVDRPQGYTF.

The V gene is TRBV29-1, the J gene TRBJ1-2, with no clear D. Per the germline V gene, CDR1 is SQVTM and CDR2 is ANQGSEA. CDR3 length equals 13 residues. Trimming left V 1 base short and J 4 bases short, with 10 bases between. CDR3 bases: TGCAGCGTTGAAGGCGTACGGGGCTATGGCTACACCTTC. It translates to CSVEGVRGYGYTF.

The chain employs TRBV7-9 and TRBJ1-2; D remains unclear. Germline loops: CDR1 SEHNR, CDR2 FQNEAQ (reference sequence). The CDR3 is 13 residues long. V was trimmed by 1 base and J by 8 bases, leaving 11 bases between them. Here the CDR3 DNA reads TGTGCCAGCAGCTTAGTTCTAGTTCGGGGCTACACCTTC. This translates into CASSLVLVRGYTF.

J is TRBJ1-3 and V is TRBV3-1 (or the pseudogene TRBV3-2); no definite D call. The germline V gene has CDR1 LGHDT and CDR2 YNNKEL (reference sequence). Trimming shortened V by 0 bases and J by 0 bases, and 12 bases separated the two germline ends. The CDR3 is 17 residues long. The CDR3 region has the DNA TGTGCCAGCAGCCAAGATCTTGGCCGGAGCTCTGGAAACACCATATATTTT. Protein: CASSQDLGRSSGNTIYF.